This TCR beta chain was sequenced for a study of cytomegalovirus exposure and HLA in healthy donors. Study-wide points: The classifier reportedly diagnosed cytomegalovirus status with high specificity and sensitivity. Analyses of presence and absence presupposed an approximately uniform sequencing depth across donors. Evidence from a later analysis indicated that most CMV-associated TCR beta chains looked HLA-restricted. It is likely that the observed cluster of highly shared sequence variants was a sequencing artifact.

With 60 Vbeta and 13 Jbeta primers, the PCR was carried out. TCRdb keeps only in-frame clones here, not all; method: immunoSEQ multiplex PCR. The table records 80,000 to 100,000 clones, around 73% of them present only once. With respect to this clone: No antigen is known for it.

Germline assignment: CDR1 SEHNR and CDR2 FQNEAQ (reference sequence). Trimming at V came to 4 bases and at J to 3 bases, leaving 2 bases not matched to a gene. CDR3 length equals 14 residues. The source is a middle-aged man in good health and CMV-seronegative. The chain combines TRBV7-9 with TRBJ1-2; the match to TRBD1 covers 10 bases. Sequenced sample: PBMCs. CDR3 nucleotide sequence: TGTGCCAGCAGCTCGACAGGGGGCGACTATGGCTACACCTTC. It codes for CASSSTGGDYGYTF.